This TCR beta chain emerged from a study of cytomegalovirus exposure and HLA in healthy donors. The overall study: The approximately 120 validation repertoires, a later analysis reported, used the same platform as the 666 first-cohort repertoires.

It was the approximately 120-subject validation cohort, separate from the roughly 700-subject first cohort, to which the donors belonged. Whole-study findings and limits: The majority of TCR sequences were rare, yet some public TCRs appeared in many donors. Researchers counted around 170 TCR beta chains as cytomegalovirus-associated.

On this clone: Its specificity is unknown.

Profiled with immunoSEQ multiplex PCR; TCRdb holds only in-frame clones, not every one. The sample carries 260,000 or so clones, approximately 90% recorded once. V lost 4 bases, J lost 3 bases, and 5 bases stayed unmatched. Germline V gives CDR1 MNHEY, CDR2 SMNVEV (reference sequence). The CDR3 contains 14 residues. The source of this sequence is a woman between 18 and 29 years old in good health and CMV-seronegative. The chain links TRBV27 to TRBJ1-2; 7 bases map to TRBD1. The sample taken for sequencing was PBMCs. The DNA of the CDR3 is TGTGCCAGCAGTTCCAGACAGGGTGACTATGGCTACACCTTC. This sequence encodes CASSSRQGDYGYTF.